This TCR beta chain originates from a study of blood T cell repertoires in COVID-19. As for the study in general: Sites across the United States, Italy and Spain contributed samples from acute and convalescent COVID-19. PBMCs, B-cell-depleted T cells, or T cells provided the cDNA or gDNA that made up the material.

Per the original methods: From reference gene primer amplification, estimates of nucleated cell counts were derived. Only in-frame clones appear in the TCRdb table, and some are missing; sequencing was by immunoSEQ multiplex PCR. The V and J calls and clone size come from that table; D and trimming were worked out from the DNA. This sample has 200,000 to 300,000 clones; approximately 78% occur once, and the top ten carry around 12%. Trimming cost V 2 bases and J 0 bases, with 4 bases left between them. The germline gives CDR1 SGHTA, CDR2 FQGNSA. The CDR3 length is 13 residues. The clonotype comes from a woman in her fifties or sixties with active or convalescent COVID-19. The genes are TRBV7-2 and TRBJ2-5, with unresolved D. Material: peripheral blood. CDR3 nucleotides: TGTGCCAGCAGCTTACTCGACCAAGAGACCCAGTACTTC. Translated: CASSLLDQETQYF.